What follows are 12 T cell receptor beta chains derived from one specimen sequenced in a study of regulatory T cells in long-lasting Graves disease. As for time point: newly diagnosed GD, antithyroid drugs for less than 3 months. The TCR library was made from RNA extracted from PBMCs. Investigators prepared the TCR beta libraries by applying iRepertoire HTBI primers and Arm-PCR of CDR3 regions. TCRdb independently ran MiXCR on the multiplex PCR reads; one entry per CDR3 protein. The data contain 400,000 to 500,000 distinct CDR3 sequences, less than 20% of them singletons. This sample also appeared in a second study, on T cells in Graves' hyperthyroidism and ophthalmopathy.

Sequences were derived from peripheral blood mononuclear cells (PBMCs), sampled at new diagnosis, from a patient treated with antithyroid drugs. These receptor sequences come from a woman aged 18 to 35 with Graves disease.

The rearrangement uses TRBV9 and TRBJ1-1; D unclear. This CDR3 region has 13 residues. Deletions cut 4 bases from V and 5 bases from J, with 12 bases between. The germline V gene has CDR1 SGDLS and CDR2 YYNGEE. For the CDR3, the DNA is TGTGCCAGCAGCCCTCACGTGGGGACTGAAGCTTTCTTT. Encoded protein: CASSPHVGTEAFF.

This chain connects TRBV28 to TRBJ2-2; D not resolved. The V end was cut by 10 bases, the J end by 8 bases, with 11 bases between. Germline lookup yields CDR1 MDHEN and CDR2 SYDVKM. The CDR3 has 11 amino acids. The CDR3 loop is CAIVAYGELFF. CDR3 sequence (DNA): TGTGCCATCGTTGCGTATGGGGAGCTGTTTTTT.

This clonotype showed up many times. The chain is built from TRBV30 and TRBJ2-1; D perhaps matches TRBD2 (5 bases). V gave up 0 bases and J gave up 4 bases, with 13 bases separating them. CDR1 is GTSNPN and CDR2 is SVGIG in the germline V gene (reference sequence). The CDR3 covers 15 residues. This chain's CDR3 is CAWSVQRSLYNEQFF. The CDR3 DNA reads TGTGCCTGGAGTGTACAGCGGAGTCTATACAATGAGCAGTTCTTC.

With respect to this clonotype: This sequence is one base from a far larger clone and is likely a read error. The chain is built from TRBV28 and TRBJ2-1; 9 bases fit TRBD2. This CDR3 is 14 amino acids long. Germline lookup yields CDR1 MDHEN and CDR2 SYDVKM. J lost 10 bases, V lost 5 bases, and 9 bases had no gene match. CDR3 region: CASSRSGGTYEQFF. The DNA of the CDR3 is TGTGCCAGCAGTAGGAGCGGGGGGACCTACGAGCAGTTCTTC.

This clonotype was counted between two and nine times. V and J are TRBV28 and TRBJ1-2, with no clear D. Trimming left V 3 bases short and J 0 bases short, with 2 bases between. CDR3 size: 12 residues. The germline V gene encodes CDR1 MDHEN and CDR2 SYDVKM. The CDR3 loop is CASSFTNYGYTF. CDR3 nucleotides: TGTGCCAGCAGTTTTACTAACTATGGCTACACCTTC.

This clonotype was observed at least ten times. The rearrangement links TRBV30 to TRBJ2-3; possible D gene TRBD2, 6 bases. The CDR3 runs 11 residues. Looked up from germline, CDR1 is GTSNPN and CDR2 is SVGIG (reference sequence). Trimming shortened V by 4 bases and J by 6 bases, and 8 bases separated the two germline ends. The CDR3 spells CAWTGRDTQYF. The CDR3 DNA reads TGTGCCTGGACAGGGAGGGATACGCAGTATTTT.

The V and J genes are TRBV19 and TRBJ2-1; D may correspond to TRBD1 or TRBD2 (5 bases each). The CDR3 covers 19 residues. CDR1 is LNHDA and CDR2 is SQIVND in the germline V gene (reference sequence). V lost 4 bases to trimming and J lost 2 bases, with 24 bases between them. The CDR3 nucleotides are TGTGCCAGTAGTAAAGGCACAGCTCCCGGGGACGGTACCTACAATGAGCAGTTCTTC. It yields the protein CASSKGTAPGDGTYNEQFF.

This chain links TRBV6-2 or TRBV6-3 with TRBJ2-3; no clear D. CDR1 is MNHEY and CDR2 is SVGEGT in the germline V gene. The V gene lost 1 base and the J gene lost 7 bases, with 6 bases spanning the gap. The CDR3 totals 12 residues. CDR3 coding DNA: TGTGCCAGCAGTTACTTTCTCCATACGCAGTATTTT. It encodes CASSYFLHTQYF.

The V and J genes are TRBV10-3 and TRBJ2-1; possibly TRBD2 for D (6 bases). This CDR3 spans 11 amino acids. The V end lost 4 bases, the J end lost 15 bases, and 13 bases lay between the germline ends. Per germline, CDR1 ENHRY and CDR2 SYGVKD. CDR3 DNA sequence: TGTGCCATCAGTGCCGCGGGAATGCCGTTCTTC. This sequence encodes CAISAAGMPFF.

This clonotype came up a few times. The genes are TRBV11-2 and TRBJ1-1; the match to TRBD1 covers 8 bases. J gave up 4 bases and V 5 bases, and 6 bases lay outside the gene matches. Germline CDR1 is SGHAT and CDR2 is FQNNGV. CDR3 length: 14 amino acids. The CDR3 is CASSPSQGGTEAFF. The CDR3 DNA reads TGTGCCAGCAGCCCATCACAGGGGGGCACTGAAGCTTTCTTT.

This clonotype showed up many times. V and J are TRBV20-1 and TRBJ2-7, with 7 bases aligning to TRBD1. Germline CDR1 is DFQATT and CDR2 is SNEGSKA (reference sequence). The CDR3 loop spans 14 amino acids. Trimming cost V 5 bases and J 4 bases; bases outside gene matches: 11. CDR3 region: CSALPGQKFYEQYF. The CDR3 DNA is TGCAGTGCTCTCCCGGGACAGAAGTTTTACGAGCAGTACTTC.

This clonotype was seen more than once but under ten times. The chain employs TRBV27 and TRBJ2-1; 10 nucleotides line up with TRBD2. Germline V gene data show CDR1 as MNHEY and CDR2 as SMNVEV (reference sequence). V gave up 6 bases and J gave up 7 bases; unmatched junction bases: 6. This CDR3 region has 14 residues. The CDR3 DNA sequence: TGTGCCAGCAGCTATACTAGCGGGAATAATGAGCAGTTCTTC. Its protein product is CASSYTSGNNEQFF.